This T cell receptor beta chain was found in a study of T cell changes during pregnancy in multiple sclerosis. Only in-frame clones appear in the TCRdb table, and some are missing; sequencing was by immunoSEQ multiplex PCR. The repertoire holds some 59,000 clones, with about 92% as singletons. The CDR3 loop spans 12 amino acids. The ends were cut back, 6 bases at V and 1 base at J, with 6 bases in the middle. CDR1 and CDR2 from the germline V gene are MGHDK and SYGVNS. This TCR derives from a female donor in good health, enrolled as a control in a pregnancy study. Material: peripheral blood, obtained in the third trimester of pregnancy. This rearrangement joins TRBV25-1 to TRBJ1-2, with no clear D. The CDR3 nucleotides read TGTGCCAGCAGCAGACTTAACTATGGCTACACCTTC. Translation gives CASSRLNYGYTF.